What follows are 13 T cell receptor beta chains derived from one specimen sequenced in a study of T cells in Graves' hyperthyroidism and ophthalmopathy. TCR beta CDR3 regions were amplified from RNA. TCR CDR3 underwent first-round RT-PCR with the HTBI primer set. TCRdb analysed the multiplex PCR reads with MiXCR anew, one entry per CDR3 protein. The sample carries some 490,000 distinct CDR3 sequences, roughly 15% recorded once. Material: blood. These receptors all come from a woman aged 25 to 39 with Graves' ophthalmopathy.

The genes are TRBV9 and TRBJ1-3, with D possibly matching TRBD1 (5 bases). The CDR3 loop spans 16 amino acids. Trimming removed 0 bases from V and 0 bases from J, with 10 bases in between. Germline V CDR1 and CDR2: SGDLS, YYNGEE. For the CDR3, the DNA is TGTGCCAGCAGCGTAGGGGACCGGAGCTCTGGAAACACCATATATTTT. Amino acids: CASSVGDRSSGNTIYF.

This clonotype was counted a few times. The V gene is TRBV6-2 or TRBV6-3, the J gene TRBJ2-7; the D gene is possibly TRBD2 (5 bases). Germline-derived CDR1 and CDR2 are MNHEY and SVGEGT. Trimming pared 2 bases from V and 4 bases from J, leaving 15 bases between. This CDR3 has 15 amino acids. The CDR3 reads CASSYGLASTYEQYF. The CDR3, as DNA: TGTGCCAGCAGTTACGGTCTAGCCTCTACGTACGAGCAGTACTTC.

The rearrangement uses TRBV11-3 and TRBJ2-5; 7 nucleotides line up with TRBD1. CDR1 SGHNT and CDR2 YENEEA come from the germline V gene. The ends lost 5 bases at V and 2 bases at J; junction bases unmatched: 8. The CDR3 is 15 residues long. CDR3 sequence reads: CASSPRDSGQETQYF. The CDR3 DNA sequence: TGTGCCAGCAGCCCCCGGGACAGTGGGCAAGAGACCCAGTACTTC.

This clonotype showed up many times. CDR3 region: CASSLRWARHETQYF. The CDR3 DNA is TGTGCCAGCAGCTTAAGGTGGGCGCGGCATGAGACCCAGTACTTC. This rearrangement joins TRBV7-2 to TRBJ2-5; D not resolved. The CDR3 is 15 residues long. In germline, CDR1 is SGHTA, CDR2 FQGNSA. Trimming left V 2 bases short and J 5 bases short, with 15 bases between.

The chain has TRBV6-5 and TRBJ2-7; D uncertain. The V and J ends lost 7 bases and 1 base respectively, with 14 bases between them. The CDR3 has 14 residues. Germline V gene data show CDR1 as MNHEY and CDR2 as SVGAGI. CDR3 loop: CASKLERNSYEQYF. CDR3 DNA: TGTGCCAGCAAACTCGAGAGGAATTCCTACGAGCAGTACTTC.

CDR3 sequence: CASSLLTGYNEQFF. The CDR3, as DNA: TGTGCCAGCAGTTTATTGACAGGGTACAATGAGCAGTTCTTC. This chain connects TRBV28 to TRBJ2-1; 7 bases are a match to TRBD1. CDR3 size: 14 residues. J lost 4 bases, V lost 1 base, and 1 base had no gene match. Germline-derived CDR1 and CDR2 are MDHEN and SYDVKM.

This clonotype was recorded a few times. The chain is built from TRBV7-2 and TRBJ1-1; D might be TRBD1 (6 bases). CDR1 and CDR2 (germline): SGHTA, FQGNSA. The V end was cut by 6 bases, the J end by 4 bases, with 12 bases between. This CDR3 is built from 13 residues. The CDR3 is CASRQQGFTEAFF. CDR3 nucleotides: TGTGCCAGCAGACAGCAGGGGTTCACTGAAGCTTTCTTT.

A few counts support this clonotype. The chain uses TRBV7-9 and TRBJ1-4; 7 bases are a match to TRBD1. The trim removed 5 bases at V and 10 bases at J, leaving 4 bases unmatched. This CDR3 spans 12 amino acids. Germline V gene lookup returns CDR1 SEHNR and CDR2 FQNEAQ (reference sequence). The CDR3 loop reads CASSMRTGKLFF. CDR3 nucleotide sequence: TGTGCCAGCAGCATGAGGACAGGAAAACTGTTTTTT.

The gene calls are TRBV6-1 and TRBJ1-2, with 7 bases aligning to TRBD1. V lost 6 bases and J lost 8; bases outside the gene matches: 18. CDR1 and CDR2 from the germline V gene are MNHNS and SASEGT. CDR3 length equals 16 residues. Here the CDR3 reads CASRVPGTVATTGYTF. The CDR3 nucleotides read TGTGCCAGCAGGGTCCCCGGGACAGTCGCTACCACGGGCTACACCTTC.

This chain connects TRBV6-2 or TRBV6-3 to TRBJ2-3; the match to TRBD2 covers 9 bases. J gave up 5 bases and V 2 bases, and 5 bases lay outside the gene matches. Per the germline V gene, CDR1 is MNHEY and CDR2 is SVGEGT. The CDR3 runs 15 residues. The CDR3 bases are TGTGCCAGCAGTTACGAAGCGGGAGGCGTAGATACGCAGTATTTT. Encoded protein: CASSYEAGGVDTQYF.

This clonotype was recorded many times. V is TRBV18 and J is TRBJ2-7; maybe TRBD2 (6 bases). Looked up from germline, CDR1 is KGHSH and CDR2 is LQKENI. V was clipped by 4 bases and J by 5 bases, with 6 bases between them. This CDR3 has 11 residues. In DNA, the CDR3 is TGTGCCAGCTCACGGGGGGACGAGCAGTACTTC. This sequence encodes CASSRGDEQYF. The complete variable domain, with remaining parts taken from reference TRBV18 and TRBJ2-7, reads NAGVMQNPRHLVRRRGQEARLRCSPMKGHSHVYWYRQLPEEGLKFMVYLQKENIIDESGMPKERFSAEFPKEGPSILRIQQVVRGDSAAYFCASSRGDEQYFGPGTRLTVT.

This clonotype was counted a few times. This chain uses TRBV6-2 or TRBV6-3 with TRBJ1-1, with TRBD1 matching 7 bases. Germline CDR1 reads MNHEY; CDR2 reads SVGEGT. The CDR3 covers 12 residues. After removal of 7 bases from V and 3 bases from J, the junction contained 2 bases not matched to a gene. The CDR3 protein is CASKTGDTEAFF. CDR3 DNA: TGTGCCAGCAAAACAGGGGACACTGAAGCTTTCTTT.

This clonotype was detected ten times or more. The chain is built from TRBV7-2 and TRBJ2-7; the D is unclear. This CDR3 contains 14 residues. V lost 1 base and J 4 bases, leaving 11 bases between the germline ends. Germline V CDR1 and CDR2: SGHTA, FQGNSA. The DNA for the CDR3 is TGTGCCAGCAGCTTAGTTGGTTTTTCGTACGAGCAGTACTTC. This translates into CASSLVGFSYEQYF.